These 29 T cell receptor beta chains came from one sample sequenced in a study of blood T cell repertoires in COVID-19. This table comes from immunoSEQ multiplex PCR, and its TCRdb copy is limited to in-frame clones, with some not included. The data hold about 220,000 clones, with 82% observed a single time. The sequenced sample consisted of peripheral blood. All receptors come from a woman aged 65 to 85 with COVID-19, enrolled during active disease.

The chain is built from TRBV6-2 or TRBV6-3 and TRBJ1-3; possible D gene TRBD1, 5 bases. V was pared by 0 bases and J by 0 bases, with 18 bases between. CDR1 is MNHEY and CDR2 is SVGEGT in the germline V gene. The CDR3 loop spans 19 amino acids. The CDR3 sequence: CASSYSMTLKQDSGNTIYF. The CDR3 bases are TGTGCCAGCAGTTACTCGATGACCCTCAAACAGGACTCTGGAAACACCATATATTTT.

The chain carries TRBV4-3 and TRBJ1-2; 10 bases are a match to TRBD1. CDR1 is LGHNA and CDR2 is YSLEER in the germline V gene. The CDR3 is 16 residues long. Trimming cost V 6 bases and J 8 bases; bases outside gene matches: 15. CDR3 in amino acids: CASRDGTGVFGTGYTF. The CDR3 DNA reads TGCGCCAGCAGGGACGGGACAGGGGTTTTTGGAACGGGCTACACCTTC.

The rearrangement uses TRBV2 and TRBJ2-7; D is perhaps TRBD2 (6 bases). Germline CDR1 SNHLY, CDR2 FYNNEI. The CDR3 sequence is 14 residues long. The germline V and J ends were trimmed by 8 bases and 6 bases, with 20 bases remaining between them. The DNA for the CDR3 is TGTGCCAGCTCCCTGGAGGGATGGGCGGGCGAGCAGTACTTC. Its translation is CASSLEGWAGEQYF. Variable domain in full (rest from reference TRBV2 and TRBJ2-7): EPEVTQTPSHQVTQMGQEVILRCVPISNHLYFYWYRQILGQKVEFLVSFYNNEISEKSEIFDDQFSVERPDGSNFTLKIRSTKLEDSAMYFCASSLEGWAGEQYFGPGTRLTVT.

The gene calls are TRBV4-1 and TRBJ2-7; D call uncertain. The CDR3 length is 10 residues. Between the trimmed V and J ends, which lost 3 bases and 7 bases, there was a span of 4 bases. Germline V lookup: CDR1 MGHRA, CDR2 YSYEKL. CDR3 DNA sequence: TGCGCCAGCAGCCACGCGGAGCAGTACTTC. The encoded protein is CASSHAEQYF.

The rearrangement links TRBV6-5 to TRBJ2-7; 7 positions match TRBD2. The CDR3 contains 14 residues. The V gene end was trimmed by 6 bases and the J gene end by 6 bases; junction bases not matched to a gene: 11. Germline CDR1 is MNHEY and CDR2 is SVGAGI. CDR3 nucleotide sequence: TGTGCCAGCAGCATGATCAGCGGGGTTCTCGAGCAGTACTTC. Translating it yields CASSMISGVLEQYF.

The CDR3 region is CASSKRNYYNEQFF. The DNA of the CDR3 is TGTGCCAGCAGCAAGCGGAATTACTACAATGAGCAGTTCTTC. The chain has TRBV28 and TRBJ2-1, with a weak D call TRBD2 (5 bases). Trimming removed 6 bases at V and 3 bases at J, with 12 bases between. CDR1 is MDHEN and CDR2 is SYDVKM in the germline V gene. The CDR3 totals 14 residues.

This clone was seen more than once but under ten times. The CDR3 DNA is TGTGCCAGTAGTATTACAGGGTACTATGGCTACACCTTC. This gives the protein CASSITGYYGYTF. The chain couples TRBV19 to TRBJ1-2; D may be TRBD1 (6 bases). This CDR3 region has 13 residues. V was trimmed by 3 bases and J by 3 bases, leaving 8 bases between them. Germline lookup yields CDR1 LNHDA and CDR2 SQIVND (reference sequence).

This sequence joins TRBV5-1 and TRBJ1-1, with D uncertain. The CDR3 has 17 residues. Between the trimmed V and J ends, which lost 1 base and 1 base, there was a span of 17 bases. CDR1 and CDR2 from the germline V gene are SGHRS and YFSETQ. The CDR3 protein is CASSLRSLDSPNTEAFF. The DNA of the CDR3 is TGCGCCAGCAGCTTGAGAAGTCTAGACTCTCCGAACACTGAAGCTTTCTTT.

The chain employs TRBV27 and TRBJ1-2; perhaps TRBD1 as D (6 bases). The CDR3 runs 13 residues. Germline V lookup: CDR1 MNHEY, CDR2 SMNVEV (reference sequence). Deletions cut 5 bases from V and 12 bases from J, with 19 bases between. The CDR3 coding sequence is TGTGCCAGCAGTCTGTTTCCACAGGGAGTGAACACCTTC. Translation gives CASSLFPQGVNTF.

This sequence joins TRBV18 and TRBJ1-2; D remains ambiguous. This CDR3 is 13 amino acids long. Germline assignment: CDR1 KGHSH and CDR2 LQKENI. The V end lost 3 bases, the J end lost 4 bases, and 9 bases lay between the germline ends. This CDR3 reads CASSPGESYGYTF. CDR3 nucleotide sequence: TGTGCCAGCTCACCCGGGGAGAGCTATGGCTACACCTTC.

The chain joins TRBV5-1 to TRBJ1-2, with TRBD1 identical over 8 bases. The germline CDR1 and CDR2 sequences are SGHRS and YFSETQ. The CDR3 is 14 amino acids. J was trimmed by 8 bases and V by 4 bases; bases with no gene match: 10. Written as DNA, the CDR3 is TGCGCCAGCAGCCCTGGACAGGGAGTCTGGGGCTACACCTTC. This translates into CASSPGQGVWGYTF.

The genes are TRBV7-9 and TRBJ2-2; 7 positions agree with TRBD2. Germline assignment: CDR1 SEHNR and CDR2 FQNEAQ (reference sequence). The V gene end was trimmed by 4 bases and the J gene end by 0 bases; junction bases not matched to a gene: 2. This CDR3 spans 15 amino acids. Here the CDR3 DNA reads TGTGCCAGCAGCTCTAGCGGAGCGAACACCGGGGAGCTGTTTTTT. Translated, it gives CASSSSGANTGELFF. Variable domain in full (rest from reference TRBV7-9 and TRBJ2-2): DTGVSQNPRHKITKRGQNVTFRCDPISEHNRLYWYRQTLGQGPEFLTYFQNEAQLEKSRLLSDRFSAERPKGSFSTLEIQRTEQGDSAMYLCASSSSGANTGELFFGEGSRLTVL.

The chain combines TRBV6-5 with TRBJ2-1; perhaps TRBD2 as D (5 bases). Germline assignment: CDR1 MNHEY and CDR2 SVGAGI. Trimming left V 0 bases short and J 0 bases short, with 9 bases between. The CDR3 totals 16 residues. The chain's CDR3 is CASSYSVGSSYNEQFF. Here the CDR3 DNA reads TGTGCCAGCAGTTACTCTGTGGGGAGCTCCTACAATGAGCAGTTCTTC.

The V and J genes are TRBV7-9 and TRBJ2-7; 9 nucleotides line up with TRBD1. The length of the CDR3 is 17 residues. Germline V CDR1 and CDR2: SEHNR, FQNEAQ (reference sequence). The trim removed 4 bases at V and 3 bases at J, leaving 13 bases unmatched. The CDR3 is CASSSPRGQGRIYEQYF. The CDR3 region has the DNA TGTGCCAGCAGCTCGCCGCGGGGACAGGGACGAATCTACGAGCAGTACTTC.

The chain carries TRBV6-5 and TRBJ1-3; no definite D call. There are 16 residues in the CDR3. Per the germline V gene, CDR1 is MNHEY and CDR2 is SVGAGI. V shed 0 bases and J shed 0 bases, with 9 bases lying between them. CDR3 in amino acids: CASSYSLPSSGNTIYF. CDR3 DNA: TGTGCCAGCAGTTACTCGCTGCCGAGCTCTGGAAACACCATATATTTT.

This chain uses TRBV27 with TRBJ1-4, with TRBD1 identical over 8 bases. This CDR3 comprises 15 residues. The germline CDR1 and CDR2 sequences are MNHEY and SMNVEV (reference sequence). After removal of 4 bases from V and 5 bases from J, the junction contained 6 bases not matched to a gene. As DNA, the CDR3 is TGTGCCAGCAGTTGGGGGACAGGACCAAATGAAAAACTGTTTTTT. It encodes CASSWGTGPNEKLFF.

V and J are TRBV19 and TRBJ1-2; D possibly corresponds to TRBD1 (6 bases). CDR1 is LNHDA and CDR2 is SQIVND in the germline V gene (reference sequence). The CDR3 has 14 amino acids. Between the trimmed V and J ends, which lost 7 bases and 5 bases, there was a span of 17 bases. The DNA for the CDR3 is TGTGCCAGTAATCGGGACAACCTCTTTTATGGCTACACCTTC. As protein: CASNRDNLFYGYTF.

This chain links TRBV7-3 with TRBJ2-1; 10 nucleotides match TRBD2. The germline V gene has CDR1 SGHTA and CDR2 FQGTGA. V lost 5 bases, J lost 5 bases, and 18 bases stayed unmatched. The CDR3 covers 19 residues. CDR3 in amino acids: CASSPRAGDSGRFHNEQFF. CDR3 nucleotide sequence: TGTGCCAGCAGCCCCCGGGCGGGCGATAGCGGGAGGTTCCACAATGAGCAGTTCTTC.

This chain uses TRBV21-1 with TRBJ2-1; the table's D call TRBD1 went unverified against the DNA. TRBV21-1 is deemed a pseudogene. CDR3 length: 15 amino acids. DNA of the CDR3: TGTGCCAGCAGCAAGTTACAGGGGCGAAACAATGAGCAGTTCTTC. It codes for CASSKLQGRNNEQFF.

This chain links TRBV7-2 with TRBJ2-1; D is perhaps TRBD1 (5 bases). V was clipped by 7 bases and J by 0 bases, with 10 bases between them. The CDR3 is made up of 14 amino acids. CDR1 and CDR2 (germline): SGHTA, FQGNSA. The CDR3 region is CASTRQTSYNEQFF. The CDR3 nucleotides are TGTGCCAGCACACGACAGACCTCCTACAATGAGCAGTTCTTC.

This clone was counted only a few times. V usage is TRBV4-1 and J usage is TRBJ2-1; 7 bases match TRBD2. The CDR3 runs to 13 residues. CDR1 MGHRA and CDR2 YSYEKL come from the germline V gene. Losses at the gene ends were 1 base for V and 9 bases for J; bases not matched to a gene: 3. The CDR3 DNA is TGCGCCAGCAGCCAAGGCAGCGGGATTGAGCAGTTCTTC. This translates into CASSQGSGIEQFF.

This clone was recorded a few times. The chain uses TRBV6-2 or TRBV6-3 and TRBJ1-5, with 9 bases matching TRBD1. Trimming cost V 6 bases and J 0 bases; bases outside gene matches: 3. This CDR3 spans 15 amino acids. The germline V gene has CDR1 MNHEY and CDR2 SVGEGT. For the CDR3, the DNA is TGTGCCAGCAGCGGGACAGGGATTAGCAATCAGCCCCAGCATTTT. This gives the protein CASSGTGISNQPQHF.

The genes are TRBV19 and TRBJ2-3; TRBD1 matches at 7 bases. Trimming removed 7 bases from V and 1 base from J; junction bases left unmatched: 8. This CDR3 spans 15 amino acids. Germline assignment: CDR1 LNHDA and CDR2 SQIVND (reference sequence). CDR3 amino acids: CASTSTGMGTDTQYF. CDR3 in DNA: TGTGCCAGTACCTCGACAGGGATGGGCACAGATACGCAGTATTTT.

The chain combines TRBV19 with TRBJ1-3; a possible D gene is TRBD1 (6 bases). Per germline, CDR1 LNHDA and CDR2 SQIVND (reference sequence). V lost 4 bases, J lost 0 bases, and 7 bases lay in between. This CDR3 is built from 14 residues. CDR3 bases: TGTGCCAGTAGTAACAGGGCCTCTGGAAACACCATATATTTT. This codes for CASSNRASGNTIYF.

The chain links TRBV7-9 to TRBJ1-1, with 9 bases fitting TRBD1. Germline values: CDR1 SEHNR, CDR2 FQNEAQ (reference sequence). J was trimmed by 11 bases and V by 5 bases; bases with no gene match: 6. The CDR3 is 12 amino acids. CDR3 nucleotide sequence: TGTGCCAGCAGCCCCGGGACAGGGATGGCTTTCTTT. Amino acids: CASSPGTGMAFF.

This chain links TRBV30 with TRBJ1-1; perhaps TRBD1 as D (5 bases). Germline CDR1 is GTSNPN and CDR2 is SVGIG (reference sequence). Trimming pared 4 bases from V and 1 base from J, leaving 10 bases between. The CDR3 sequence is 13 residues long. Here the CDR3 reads CAWMAGRNTEAFF. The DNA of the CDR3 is TGTGCCTGGATGGCAGGGCGGAACACTGAAGCTTTCTTT.

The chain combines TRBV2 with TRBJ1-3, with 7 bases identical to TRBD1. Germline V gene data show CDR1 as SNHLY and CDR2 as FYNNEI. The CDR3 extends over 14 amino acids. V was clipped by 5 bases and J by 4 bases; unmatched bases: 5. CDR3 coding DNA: TGTGCCAGCAGTCTACAGGGGACAGGAAACACCATATATTTT. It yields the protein CASSLQGTGNTIYF.

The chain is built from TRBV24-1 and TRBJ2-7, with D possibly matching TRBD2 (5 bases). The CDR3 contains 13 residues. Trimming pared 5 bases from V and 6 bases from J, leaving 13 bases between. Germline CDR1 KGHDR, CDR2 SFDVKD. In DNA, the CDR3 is TGTGCCACCAGTGGAACAGCGACTATCGAGCAGTACTTC. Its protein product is CATSGTATIEQYF.

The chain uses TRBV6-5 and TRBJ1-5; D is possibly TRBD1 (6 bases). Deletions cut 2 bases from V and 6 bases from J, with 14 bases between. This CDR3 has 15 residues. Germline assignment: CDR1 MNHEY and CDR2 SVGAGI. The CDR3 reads CASSYGRGVGQPQHF. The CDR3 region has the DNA TGTGCCAGCAGTTACGGCAGGGGAGTCGGTCAGCCCCAGCATTTT.